Below, 11 T cell receptor beta chains from the same sample are listed, as sequenced in a study of T cell responses to AZD1222 COVID-19 vaccine. The data were produced by immunoSEQ multiplex PCR, yet TCRdb's version contains in-frame clones alone and is incomplete. Here the sample spans 130,000 or so clones, 80% to 95% being singletons. Here the sequenced sample was peripheral blood, taken on day 0 of AZD1222 vaccination. The receptor source for this set is an adult in good health.

The rearrangement joins TRBV6-5 to TRBJ1-2; D is unresolved. The V end lost 6 bases, the J end lost 7 bases, and 15 bases lay between the germline ends. From germline, CDR1 is MNHEY and CDR2 SVGAGI. CDR3 length: 13 residues. CDR3 bases: TGTGCCAGCAGCGGCGGAAGGAACCGTGGCTACACCTTC. This gives the protein CASSGGRNRGYTF.

This rearrangement joins TRBV6-1 to TRBJ2-1; TRBD1 might be the D (5 bases). Germline V gene lookup returns CDR1 MNHNS and CDR2 SASEGT. V lost 1 base and J 8 bases, leaving 18 bases between the germline ends. CDR3 size: 16 residues. The chain's CDR3 is CASSEGHIRGKDEQFF. CDR3 in DNA: TGTGCCAGCAGTGAAGGCCACATTAGGGGAAAAGATGAGCAGTTCTTC.

The chain recombines TRBV28 with TRBJ1-1; no clear D. With 7 bases removed from V and 2 bases from J, the gap between germline ends came to 5 bases. The CDR3 sequence is 11 residues long. Germline CDR1 is MDHEN and CDR2 is SYDVKM. The CDR3 spells CASIQNTEAFF. The DNA of the CDR3 is TGTGCCAGCATCCAAAACACTGAAGCTTTCTTT.

CDR3 nucleotides: TGTGCCAGCAGCAGACACAGGGGGGTTAACACTGAAGCTTTCTTT. Translated, it gives CASSRHRGVNTEAFF. The chain couples TRBV28 to TRBJ1-1; 8 bases align to TRBD1. The ends lost 6 bases at V and 2 bases at J; junction bases unmatched: 8. Germline CDR1 and CDR2: MDHEN and SYDVKM. CDR3 length equals 15 residues.

V and J are TRBV19 and TRBJ1-5; D unresolved. V shed 5 bases and J shed 7 bases, with 9 bases lying between them. The CDR3 consists of 12 residues. Looked up from germline, CDR1 is LNHDA and CDR2 is SQIVND (reference sequence). The CDR3 region is CASSADLQPQHF. The CDR3 coding sequence is TGTGCCAGTAGTGCAGATTTGCAGCCCCAGCATTTT. Complete variable domain (other parts from reference TRBV19 and TRBJ1-5): DGGITQSPKYLFRKEGQNVTLSCEQNLNHDAMYWYRQDPGQGLRLIYYSQIVNDFQKGDIAEGYSVSREKKESFPLTVTSAQKNPTAFYLCASSADLQPQHFGDGTRLSIL.

CDR3 in amino acids: CASSPTWGAYGYTF. CDR3 nucleotides: TGTGCCAGTAGTCCGACGTGGGGGGCATATGGCTACACCTTC. The V call is TRBV19, the J call TRBJ1-2, with D tentatively TRBD1 (6 bases). Germline CDR1 LNHDA, CDR2 SQIVND (reference sequence). This CDR3 is built from 14 residues. With 5 bases removed from V and 5 bases from J, the gap between germline ends came to 15 bases.

This chain uses TRBV7-9 with TRBJ2-2, with 10 bases matching TRBD1. This CDR3 is 15 amino acids long. Germline V CDR1 and CDR2: SEHNR, FQNEAQ (reference sequence). With V trimmed by 4 bases and J by 5 bases, 4 bases remained unmatched. The CDR3 is CASSWDRGLTGELFF. The CDR3 DNA is TGTGCCAGCAGCTGGGACAGGGGTTTGACCGGGGAGCTGTTTTTT.

The J gene is TRBJ1-2, the V gene TRBV19; D unclear. Between the trimmed V and J ends, which lost 3 bases and 3 bases, there was a span of 14 bases. CDR3 size: 15 residues. Germline lookup yields CDR1 LNHDA and CDR2 SQIVND (reference sequence). This chain's CDR3 is CASSMQSGNHYGYTF. CDR3 DNA: TGTGCCAGTAGTATGCAGTCCGGGAACCACTATGGCTACACCTTC.

This chain joins TRBV19 and TRBJ1-5; tentative D call: TRBD1 (5 bases). This CDR3 contains 13 residues. Trimming removed 8 bases at V and 3 bases at J, with 11 bases between. The germline V gene encodes CDR1 LNHDA and CDR2 SQIVND (reference sequence). CDR3 DNA sequence: TGTGCCAGTCAAACAGGTCTCAATCAGCCCCAGCATTTT. Encoded protein: CASQTGLNQPQHF.

This clone showed up just once. The chain combines TRBV12-3 or TRBV12-4 with TRBJ2-1; TRBD1 agrees at 9 bases. This CDR3 is built from 13 residues. V lost 10 bases and J lost 7; bases outside the gene matches: 8. DNA of the CDR3: TGTGCCACCTCGGACAGGGGCTTTAATGAGCAGTTCTTC. This translates into CATSDRGFNEQFF.

The chain combines TRBV7-9 with TRBJ1-1; D ambiguous. V gave up 1 base and J gave up 2 bases, with 8 bases separating them. Germline loops: CDR1 SEHNR, CDR2 FQNEAQ (reference sequence). This CDR3 spans 14 amino acids. The CDR3 loop reads CASSLVALNTEAFF. For the CDR3, the DNA is TGTGCCAGCAGCTTAGTCGCCCTAAACACTGAAGCTTTCTTT.